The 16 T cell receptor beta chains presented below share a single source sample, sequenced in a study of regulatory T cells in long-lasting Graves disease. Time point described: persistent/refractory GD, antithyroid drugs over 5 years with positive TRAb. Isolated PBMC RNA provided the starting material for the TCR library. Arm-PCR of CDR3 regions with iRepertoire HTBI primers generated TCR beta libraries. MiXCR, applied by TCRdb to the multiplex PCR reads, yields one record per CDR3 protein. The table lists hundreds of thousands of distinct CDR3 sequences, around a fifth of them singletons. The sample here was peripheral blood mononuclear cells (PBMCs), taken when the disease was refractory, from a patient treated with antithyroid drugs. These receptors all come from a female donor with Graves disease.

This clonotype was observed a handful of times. CDR3 residues: CASTGVYNSPLHF. CDR3 coding DNA: TGTGCCAGTACAGGGGTCTATAATTCACCCCTCCACTTT. The V and J genes are TRBV6-1 and TRBJ1-6, with 7 bases that match TRBD1. Looked up from germline, CDR1 is MNHNS and CDR2 is SASEGT. The CDR3 loop spans 13 amino acids. Trimming cost V 9 bases and J 3 bases; bases outside gene matches: 2.

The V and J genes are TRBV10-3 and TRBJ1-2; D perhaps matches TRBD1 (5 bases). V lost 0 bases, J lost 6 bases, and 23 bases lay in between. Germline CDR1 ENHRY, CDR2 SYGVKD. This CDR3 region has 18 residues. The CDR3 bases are TGTGCCATCAGTGAGTCGTGGGGGTCCAGATCCCAAATGGATGGCTACACCTTC. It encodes CAISESWGSRSQMDGYTF.

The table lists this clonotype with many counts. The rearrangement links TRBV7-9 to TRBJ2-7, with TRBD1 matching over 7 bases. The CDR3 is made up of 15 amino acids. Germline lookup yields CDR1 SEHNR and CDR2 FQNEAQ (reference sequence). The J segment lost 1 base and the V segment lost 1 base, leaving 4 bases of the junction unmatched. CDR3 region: CASSLVETGSYEQYF. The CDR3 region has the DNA TGTGCCAGCAGCTTAGTTGAGACAGGGTCCTACGAGCAGTACTTC. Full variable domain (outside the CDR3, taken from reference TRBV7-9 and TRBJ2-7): DTGVSQNPRHKITKRGQNVTFRCDPISEHNRLYWYRQTLGQGPEFLTYFQNEAQLEKSRLLSDRFSAERPKGSFSTLEIQRTEQGDSAMYLCASSLVETGSYEQYFGPGTRLTVT.

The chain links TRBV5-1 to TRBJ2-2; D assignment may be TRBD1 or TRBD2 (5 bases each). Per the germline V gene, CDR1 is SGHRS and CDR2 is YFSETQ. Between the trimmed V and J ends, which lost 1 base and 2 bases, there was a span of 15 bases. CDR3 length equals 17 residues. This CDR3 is CASSLNRGTFNTGELFF. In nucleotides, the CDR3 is TGCGCCAGCAGCTTGAACCGGGGCACCTTTAACACCGGGGAGCTGTTTTTT. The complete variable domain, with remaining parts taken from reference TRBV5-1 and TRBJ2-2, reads KAGVTQTPRYLIKTRGQQVTLSCSPISGHRSVSWYQQTPGQGLQFLFEYFSETQRNKGNFPGRFSGRQFSNSRSEMNVSTLELGDSALYLCASSLNRGTFNTGELFFGEGSRLTVL.

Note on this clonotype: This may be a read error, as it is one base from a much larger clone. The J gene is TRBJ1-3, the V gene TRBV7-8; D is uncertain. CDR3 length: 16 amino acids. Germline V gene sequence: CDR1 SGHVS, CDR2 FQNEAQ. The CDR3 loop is CASSLNPTGSGSTIYF. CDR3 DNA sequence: TGTGCCAGCAGCCTGAACCCGACGGGCTCTGGAAGCACCATATATTTT.

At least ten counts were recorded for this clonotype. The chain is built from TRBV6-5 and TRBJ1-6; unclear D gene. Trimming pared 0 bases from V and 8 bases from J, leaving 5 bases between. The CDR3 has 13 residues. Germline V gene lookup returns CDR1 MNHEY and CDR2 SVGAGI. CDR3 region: CASSYSEDSPLHF. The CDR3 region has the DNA TGTGCCAGCAGTTACTCGGAGGATTCACCCCTCCACTTT.

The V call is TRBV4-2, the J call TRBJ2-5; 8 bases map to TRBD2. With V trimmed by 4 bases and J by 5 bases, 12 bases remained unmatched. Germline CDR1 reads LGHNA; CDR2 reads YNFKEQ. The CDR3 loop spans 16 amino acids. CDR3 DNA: TGTGCCAGCAGCCGGGACGGGGCGGGAGGCGGGGAGACCCAGTACTTC. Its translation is CASSRDGAGGGETQYF.

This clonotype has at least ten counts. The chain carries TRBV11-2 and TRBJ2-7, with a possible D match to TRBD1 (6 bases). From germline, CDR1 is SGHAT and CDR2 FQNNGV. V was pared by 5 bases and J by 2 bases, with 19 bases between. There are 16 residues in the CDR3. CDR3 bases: TGTGCCAGCAGCCCTCGACCGGGACACCAAACCTACGAGCAGTACTTC. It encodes CASSPRPGHQTYEQYF. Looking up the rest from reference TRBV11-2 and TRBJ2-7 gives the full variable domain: EAGVAQSPRYKIIEKRQSVAFWCNPISGHATLYWYQQILGQGPKLLIQFQNNGVVDDSQLPKDRFSAERLKGVDSTLKIQPAKLEDSAVYLCASSPRPGHQTYEQYFGPGTRLTVT.

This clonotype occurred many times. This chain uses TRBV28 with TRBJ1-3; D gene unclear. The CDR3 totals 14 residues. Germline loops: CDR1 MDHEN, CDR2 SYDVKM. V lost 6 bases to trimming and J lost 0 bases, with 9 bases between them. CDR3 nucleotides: TGTGCCAGCAGACAGTCTGGCTCTGGAAACACCATATATTTT. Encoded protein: CASRQSGSGNTIYF.

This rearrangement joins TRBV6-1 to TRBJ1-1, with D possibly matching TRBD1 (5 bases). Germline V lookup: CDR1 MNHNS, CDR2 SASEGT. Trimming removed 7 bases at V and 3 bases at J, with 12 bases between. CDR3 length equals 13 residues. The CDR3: CASIVTRDTEAFF. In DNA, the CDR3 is TGTGCCAGCATCGTGACCAGGGACACTGAAGCTTTCTTT.

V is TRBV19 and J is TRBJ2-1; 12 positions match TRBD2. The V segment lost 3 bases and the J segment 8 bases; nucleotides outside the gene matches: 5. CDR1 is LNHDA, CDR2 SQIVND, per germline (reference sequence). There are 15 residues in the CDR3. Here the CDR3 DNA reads TGTGCCAGTAGTATGGTGCTAGCGGGGGGGCATGAGCAGTTCTTC. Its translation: CASSMVLAGGHEQFF. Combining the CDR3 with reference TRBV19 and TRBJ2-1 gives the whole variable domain DGGITQSPKYLFRKEGQNVTLSCEQNLNHDAMYWYRQDPGQGLRLIYYSQIVNDFQKGDIAEGYSVSREKKESFPLTVTSAQKNPTAFYLCASSMVLAGGHEQFFGPGTRLTVL.

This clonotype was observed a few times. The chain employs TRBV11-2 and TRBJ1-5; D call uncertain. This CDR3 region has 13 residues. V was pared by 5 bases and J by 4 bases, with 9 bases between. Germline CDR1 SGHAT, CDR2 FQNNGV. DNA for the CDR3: TGTGCCAGCAGCCGTAGCGGGAATCAGCCCCAGCATTTT. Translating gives CASSRSGNQPQHF.

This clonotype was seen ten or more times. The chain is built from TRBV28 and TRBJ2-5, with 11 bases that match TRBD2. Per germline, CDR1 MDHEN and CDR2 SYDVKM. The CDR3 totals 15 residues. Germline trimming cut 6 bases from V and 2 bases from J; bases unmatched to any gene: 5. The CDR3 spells CASSPRTSGQETQYF. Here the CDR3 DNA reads TGTGCCAGCAGCCCCCGGACTAGCGGGCAAGAGACCCAGTACTTC.

The CDR3: CASSLPATSYEQYF. In DNA form, the CDR3 reads TGTGCCAGCAGTTTACCAGCAACCTCCTACGAGCAGTACTTC. The chain combines TRBV11-2 with TRBJ2-7; no clear D gene. The CDR3 covers 14 residues. V was cut by 6 bases and J by 0 bases, with 12 bases left in between. Germline CDR1 reads SGHAT; CDR2 reads FQNNGV.

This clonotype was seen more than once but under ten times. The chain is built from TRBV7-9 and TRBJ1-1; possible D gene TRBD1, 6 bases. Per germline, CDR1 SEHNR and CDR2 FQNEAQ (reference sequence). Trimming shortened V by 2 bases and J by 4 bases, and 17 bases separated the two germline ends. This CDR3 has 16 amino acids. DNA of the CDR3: TGTGCCAGCAGCTTACGCCGTCAGGGGAAAGTCACTGAAGCTTTCTTT. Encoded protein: CASSLRRQGKVTEAFF. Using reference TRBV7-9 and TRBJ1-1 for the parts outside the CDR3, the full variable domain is DTGVSQNPRHKITKRGQNVTFRCDPISEHNRLYWYRQTLGQGPEFLTYFQNEAQLEKSRLLSDRFSAERPKGSFSTLEIQRTEQGDSAMYLCASSLRRQGKVTEAFFGQGTRLTVV.

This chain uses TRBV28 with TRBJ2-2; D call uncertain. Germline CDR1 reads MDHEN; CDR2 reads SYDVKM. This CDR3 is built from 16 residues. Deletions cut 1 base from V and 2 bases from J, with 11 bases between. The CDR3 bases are TGTGCCAGCAGTTTATCGGCGGCCCCAAACACCGGGGAGCTGTTTTTT. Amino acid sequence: CASSLSAAPNTGELFF.